Following are 30 T cell receptor beta chains from one sample sequenced in a study of molecular identifiers for immune sequencing clone quantification. Each CDR3 protein gets one entry after TCRdb re-called the PCR reads with MiXCR. Of some 88,000 distinct CDR3 sequences in the sample, over 20% were seen once. The sequenced sample was naive CD8+ T cells from blood, with Jurkat cell RNA spiked in. Subset in this sample: FACS-sorted CD8+CD4-CCR7+CD45RA+ naive T cells. The receptors were sampled from a human donor in good health. Some libraries in this study had Jurkat cell RNA spiked in.

As concerns this clonotype: Since a much larger clone is just one base distant, this may be a read error. V usage is TRBV18 and J usage is TRBJ2-5, with D possibly being TRBD1 (6 bases). The CDR3 loop spans 14 amino acids. Germline V gives CDR1 KGHSH, CDR2 LQKENI. Trimming removed 5 bases at V and 2 bases at J, with 12 bases between. CDR3 sequence (DNA): TGTGCCAGCTCATTATGCGACAGGCAAGAGACCCAGTACTTC. Its translation: CASSLCDRQETQYF. The entire variable domain, with the rest obtained from reference TRBV18 and TRBJ2-5, is as follows: NAGVMQNPRHLVRRRGQEARLRCSPMKGHSHVYWYRQLPEEGLKFMVYLQKENIIDESGMPKERFSAEFPKEGPSILRIQQVVRGDSAAYFCASSLCDRQETQYFGPGTRLLVL.

This clonotype was observed at least ten times. The chain has TRBV30 and TRBJ2-5; D might be TRBD2 (5 bases). Per the germline V gene, CDR1 is GTSNPN and CDR2 is SVGIG (reference sequence). With 5 bases removed from V and 0 bases from J, the gap between germline ends came to 13 bases. This CDR3 is 14 amino acids long. CDR3 sequence: CAWDGVGYQETQYF. In DNA form, the CDR3 reads TGTGCCTGGGACGGGGTGGGGTACCAAGAGACCCAGTACTTC.

In regard to this clonotype: Sequence at one end of the junction differs from germline and may be a read error. J is TRBJ1-1 and V is TRBV19; D remains ambiguous. Germline values: CDR1 LNHDA, CDR2 SQIVND (reference sequence). This CDR3 is built from 14 residues. The CDR3 reads CASNHGSPNTEAIF. CDR3 coding DNA: TGTGCCAGTAATCACGGAAGCCCGAACACTGAAGCTATCTTT.

The chain uses TRBV5-3 and TRBJ1-5, with D perhaps matching TRBD1 (5 bases). TRBV5-3 is an open reading frame whose function is uncertain. The CDR3 loop spans 14 amino acids. V was clipped by 7 bases and J by 4 bases, with 15 bases between them. Here the CDR3 DNA reads TGTGCCAGAGGCCCAGACAGTACTAATCAGCCCCAGCATTTT. Protein sequence: CARGPDSTNQPQHF.

Comment on this clonotype: This clone may be a read error of a much larger clone one base away. This chain connects TRBV6-5 to TRBJ2-3; 10 bases line up with TRBD2. From germline, CDR1 is MNHEY and CDR2 SVGAGI. The CDR3 sequence is 18 residues long. The CDR3: CASSYARLAGVSTGTQYF. The DNA for the CDR3 is TGTGCCAGCAGTTACGCCAGGCTAGCGGGGGTGAGCACAGGTACGCAGTATTTT.

The sample holds many counts of this clonotype. J is TRBJ2-5 and V is TRBV28; weak D call: TRBD2 (5 bases). Germline V gene sequence: CDR1 MDHEN, CDR2 SYDVKM. The germline V and J ends were trimmed by 6 bases and 0 bases, with 23 bases remaining between them. The CDR3 sequence is 18 residues long. CDR3 in amino acids: CASSPRRSQAIHQETQYF. In DNA, the CDR3 is TGTGCCAGCAGCCCTCGGAGGAGTCAGGCCATACACCAAGAGACCCAGTACTTC.

The rearrangement uses TRBV30 and TRBJ2-1; TRBD2 matches at 7 bases. J was trimmed by 3 bases and V by 3 bases; bases with no gene match: 11. CDR1 and CDR2 from the germline V gene are GTSNPN and SVGIG (reference sequence). The CDR3 consists of 16 residues. The DNA for the CDR3 is TGTGCCTGGAGCCCTATCCCTAGCGGAGTCTACAATGAGCAGTTCTTC. This translates into CAWSPIPSGVYNEQFF.

This clonotype was seen at least ten times. The chain is built from TRBV27 and TRBJ2-7; TRBD1 matches at 7 bases. CDR3 length: 14 amino acids. V trimming: 3 bases; J trimming: 4 bases; junction bases outside the gene matches: 6. Germline V gene data show CDR1 as MNHEY and CDR2 as SMNVEV (reference sequence). CDR3 sequence (DNA): TGTGCCAGCAGTTTCACAGGGGAACGTTACGAGCAGTACTTC. Its translation: CASSFTGERYEQYF.

The rearrangement joins TRBV4-3 to TRBJ2-1; TRBD2 matches at 7 bases. The germline V gene has CDR1 LGHNA and CDR2 YSLEER. The CDR3 extends over 16 amino acids. V dropped 0 bases and J dropped 8; count of bases not matched to a gene: 10. In DNA form, the CDR3 reads TGCGCCAGCAGCCAAGATCCCGCGGGAGTACCCGATGAGCAGTTCTTC. Translating it yields CASSQDPAGVPDEQFF.

This clonotype was seen only a few times. The CDR3 protein is CASSPGTGLFNEQFF. In DNA form, the CDR3 reads TGTGCCAGCAGCCCCGGGACAGGGCTGTTCAATGAGCAGTTCTTC. This sequence joins TRBV28 and TRBJ2-1; 9 bases align to TRBD1. V was pared by 6 bases and J by 6 bases, with 9 bases of the junction left unmatched. Germline CDR1 reads MDHEN; CDR2 reads SYDVKM. The CDR3 runs 15 residues.

In the case of this clonotype: Just one base apart from a much larger clone, this may be a read error. The J gene is TRBJ2-7, the V gene TRBV5-1, with 8 bases fitting TRBD1. The length of the CDR3 is 13 residues. Per the germline V gene, CDR1 is SGHRS and CDR2 is YFSETQ. The V and J ends lost 9 bases and 9 bases, in that order; junction bases with no gene match: 14. CDR3 region: CATRSTGDHGQYF. The CDR3 DNA reads as TGCGCCACACGCTCGACAGGGGACCACGGGCAGTACTTC.

This clonotype appeared a single time. At one end the junction does not follow the germline gene, possibly because of a read error. The chain employs TRBV20-1 and TRBJ2-7; D might be TRBD1 or TRBD2, each matching 7 bases. CDR1 is DFQATT, CDR2 SNEGSKA, per germline (reference sequence). CDR3 size: 14 residues. CDR3 sequence reads: CGAGRGLSSYEQYF. The CDR3, as DNA: TGCGGTGCTGGGAGGGGGCTAAGTTCCTACGAGCAGTACTTC.

As regards this clonotype: A read error may be the cause here, since a much bigger clone is one base away. The rearrangement links TRBV7-9 to TRBJ2-7; D is possibly TRBD1 (5 bases). The CDR3 runs to 13 residues. Germline CDR1 SEHNR, CDR2 FQNEAQ (reference sequence). CDR3 region: CAGSSDKSYEQYF. DNA of the CDR3: TGTGCCGGCAGCTCGGACAAGTCCTACGAGCAGTACTTC.

This clonotype turned up a few times. This chain joins TRBV29-1 and TRBJ2-1; 7 positions agree with TRBD1. This CDR3 comprises 12 residues. V lost 8 bases and J lost 4; bases outside the gene matches: 5. Germline V CDR1 and CDR2: SQVTM, ANQGSEA. The CDR3 reads CSSRDRYNEQFF. The CDR3 coding sequence is TGCAGCTCCCGGGACAGATACAATGAGCAGTTCTTC.

The rearrangement links TRBV12-3 or TRBV12-4 to TRBJ1-2; no clear D. CDR3 length: 14 amino acids. V was cut by 5 bases and J by 6 bases, with 16 bases left in between. The CDR3 here is CASSASGEYDGYTF. The CDR3 region has the DNA TGTGCCAGCAGTGCATCCGGGGAGTACGATGGCTACACCTTC.

This clonotype was seen many times. The chain is built from TRBV11-2 and TRBJ2-3; D is possibly TRBD2 (5 bases). The germline V gene has CDR1 SGHAT and CDR2 FQNNGV. This CDR3 spans 14 amino acids. Trimming took 1 base from V and 0 from J, leaving 5 bases between them. The CDR3, as DNA: TGTGCCAGCAGCTTAGCGGGAAGCACAGATACGCAGTATTTT. Translating it yields CASSLAGSTDTQYF. Variable domain in full (rest from reference TRBV11-2 and TRBJ2-3): EAGVAQSPRYKIIEKRQSVAFWCNPISGHATLYWYQQILGQGPKLLIQFQNNGVVDDSQLPKDRFSAERLKGVDSTLKIQPAKLEDSAVYLCASSLAGSTDTQYFGPGTRLTVL.

This clonotype was seen at least ten times. The chain employs TRBV7-6 and TRBJ2-7; a possible D gene is TRBD2 (7 bases). Trimming pared 5 bases from V and 7 bases from J, leaving 18 bases between. The CDR3 has 14 amino acids. Looked up from germline, CDR1 is SGHVS and CDR2 is FNYEAQ. The DNA of the CDR3 is TGTGCCAGCAGCCCCAGCCCGGGGGGCATAGAGCAGTACTTC. Encoded protein: CASSPSPGGIEQYF.

This clonotype was seen ten or more times. V is TRBV27 and J is TRBJ2-3, with D unresolved. The V end lost 5 bases, the J end lost 8 bases, and 11 bases lay between the germline ends. The CDR3 is made up of 12 amino acids. CDR1 is MNHEY, CDR2 SMNVEV, per germline (reference sequence). In DNA form, the CDR3 reads TGTGCCAGCAGTATGTTAGGGTTTACGCAGTATTTT. This translates into CASSMLGFTQYF.

The V call is TRBV27, the J call TRBJ2-2; TRBD2 is a possible D gene (6 bases). Trimming removed 5 bases from V and 3 bases from J, with 22 bases in between. This CDR3 is 18 amino acids long. CDR1 MNHEY and CDR2 SMNVEV come from the germline V gene (reference sequence). The CDR3 spells CASSPLPGLAEYTGELFF. The CDR3 bases are TGTGCCAGCAGTCCCCTCCCGGGACTCGCTGAGTACACCGGGGAGCTGTTTTTT.

The V call is TRBV27, the J call TRBJ2-7, with D possibly matching TRBD2 (6 bases). Trimming took 6 bases from V and 2 from J, leaving 14 bases between them. The CDR3 has 14 residues. Germline lookup yields CDR1 MNHEY and CDR2 SMNVEV (reference sequence). The CDR3 DNA is TGTGCCAGCAGAGTTTACTCGGGAGCCTACGAGCAGTACTTC. Translation gives CASRVYSGAYEQYF.

This clonotype was counted only a few times. The V and J genes are TRBV19 and TRBJ2-1; 9 nucleotides align to TRBD1. Germline V gene lookup returns CDR1 LNHDA and CDR2 SQIVND (reference sequence). The CDR3 spans 15 residues. V lost 5 bases to trimming and J lost 5 bases; unmatched junction nucleotides: 7. CDR3 loop: CASSWDRVSHNEQFF. In DNA, the CDR3 is TGTGCCAGTAGTTGGGACAGGGTATCTCACAATGAGCAGTTCTTC.

A note on this clonotype: A read error may be the cause here, since a much bigger clone is one base away. The genes are TRBV5-1 and TRBJ2-5; tentative D call: TRBD1 (5 bases). Germline CDR1 is SGHRS and CDR2 is YFSETQ. This CDR3 comprises 15 residues. The CDR3 DNA reads as TGCGCCTGCAGCTTGGCCGTGACAGTACAAGAGACCCAGTACTTC. Translated, it gives CACSLAVTVQETQYF.

The rearrangement links TRBV7-9 to TRBJ1-1; D is ambiguous. V was clipped by 6 bases and J by 3 bases, with 11 bases between them. In germline, CDR1 is SEHNR, CDR2 FQNEAQ (reference sequence). CDR3 length equals 13 residues. In DNA, the CDR3 is TGTGCCAGCAGGACGGGGTTGGACACTGAAGCTTTCTTT. Translation gives CASRTGLDTEAFF.

This clonotype was seen ten or more times. This sequence joins TRBV30 and TRBJ1-5; D may be TRBD1 (5 bases). Trimming cost V 3 bases and J 3 bases, with 21 bases left between them. Germline loops: CDR1 GTSNPN, CDR2 SVGIG (reference sequence). The CDR3 has 17 residues. The CDR3 loop is CAWRKPEGWYDNQPQHF. The CDR3 DNA is TGTGCCTGGAGAAAGCCCGAGGGGTGGTACGACAATCAGCCCCAGCATTTT.

As for this clonotype: A much larger clone lies one base from this, so it may be a read error. The gene calls are TRBV6-5 and TRBJ1-4; 8 bases are a match to TRBD1. The germline gives CDR1 MNHEY, CDR2 SVGAGI. This CDR3 spans 14 amino acids. CDR3 DNA: TGTGCCAGCAGTCTACAGGGGGTTAATGAAAAACTGTCTTTT. Amino acid sequence: CASSLQGVNEKLSF.

Many counts were recorded for this clonotype. The rearrangement links TRBV20-1 to TRBJ2-7, with D perhaps given as TRBD1 or TRBD2 (6 bases each). V shed 2 bases and J shed 4 bases, with 12 bases lying between them. CDR1 and CDR2 (germline): DFQATT, SNEGSKA (reference sequence). This CDR3 comprises 13 residues. CDR3 region: CSARHGGEYEQYF. Written as DNA, the CDR3 is TGCAGTGCTAGACACGGGGGCGAGTACGAGCAGTACTTC.

This clonotype was counted a few times. The chain links TRBV7-9 to TRBJ1-2; D not resolved. The CDR3 loop spans 13 amino acids. CDR1 and CDR2 from the germline V gene are SEHNR and FQNEAQ (reference sequence). With 5 bases removed from V and 5 bases from J, the gap between germline ends came to 12 bases. The CDR3 loop is CASSDKSLYGYTF. The CDR3 region has the DNA TGTGCCAGCAGCGATAAGTCGCTATATGGCTACACCTTC. Based on the CDR3 plus reference TRBV7-9 and TRBJ1-2, the full variable domain is DTGVSQNPRHKITKRGQNVTFRCDPISEHNRLYWYRQTLGQGPEFLTYFQNEAQLEKSRLLSDRFSAERPKGSFSTLEIQRTEQGDSAMYLCASSDKSLYGYTFGSGTRLTVV.

This clonotype was detected once. Since a much larger clone is just one base distant, this may be a read error. V gene TRBV28 combines with J gene TRBJ2-7; 9 bases align to TRBD1. The V gene end was trimmed by 6 bases and the J gene end by 6 bases; junction bases not matched to a gene: 9. Per the germline V gene, CDR1 is MDHEN and CDR2 is SYDVKM. The CDR3 covers 14 residues. CDR3 DNA sequence: TGTGCCAGCAGCTCAACGGGACAGGGCTGCGAGCAGTACTTC. Encoded protein: CASSSTGQGCEQYF.

The chain carries TRBV3-1 and TRBJ2-2; 8 nucleotides align to TRBD1. Trimming removed 8 bases from V and 2 bases from J; junction bases left unmatched: 7. This CDR3 region has 15 residues. Germline CDR1 reads LGHDT; CDR2 reads YNNKEL (reference sequence). The CDR3 nucleotides are TGTGCCAGCTCTACCGGGACAGGAAACACCGGGGAGCTGTTTTTT. Protein sequence: CASSTGTGNTGELFF.

This clonotype was detected many times. This rearrangement joins TRBV3-1 to TRBJ2-2; weak D call: TRBD2 (6 bases). Looked up from germline, CDR1 is LGHDT and CDR2 is YNNKEL (reference sequence). The V and J ends lost 0 bases and 4 bases respectively, with 15 bases between them. This CDR3 spans 17 amino acids. The CDR3 loop reads CASSQDWGLPTTGELFF. The CDR3 bases are TGTGCCAGCAGCCAAGATTGGGGACTTCCTACCACCGGGGAGCTGTTTTTT. Supplemented by reference TRBV3-1 and TRBJ2-2, the full variable domain reads DTAVSQTPKYLVTQMGNDKSIKCEQNLGHDTMYWYKQDSKKFLKIMFSYNNKELIINETVPNRFSPKSPDKAHLNLHINSLELGDSAVYFCASSQDWGLPTTGELFFGEGSRLTVL.